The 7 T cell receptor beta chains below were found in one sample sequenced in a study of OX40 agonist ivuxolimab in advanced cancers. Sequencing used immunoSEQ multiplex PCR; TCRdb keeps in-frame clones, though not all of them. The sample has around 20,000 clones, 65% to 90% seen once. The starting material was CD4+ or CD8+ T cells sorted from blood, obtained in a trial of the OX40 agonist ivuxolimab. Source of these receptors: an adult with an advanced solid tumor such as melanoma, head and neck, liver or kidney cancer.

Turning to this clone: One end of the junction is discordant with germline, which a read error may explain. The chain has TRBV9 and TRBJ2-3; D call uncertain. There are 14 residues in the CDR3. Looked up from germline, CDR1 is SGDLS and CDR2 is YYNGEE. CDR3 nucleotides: TGTGCCAGCAGCGTAGTTTGGAAAGGAGATGCGCAGTATTTT. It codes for CASSVVWKGDAQYF.

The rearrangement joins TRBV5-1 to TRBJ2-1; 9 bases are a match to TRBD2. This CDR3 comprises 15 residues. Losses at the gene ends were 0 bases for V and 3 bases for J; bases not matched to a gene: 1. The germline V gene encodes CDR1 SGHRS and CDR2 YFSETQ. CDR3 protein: CASSLGLADYNEQFF. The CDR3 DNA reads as TGCGCCAGCAGCTTGGGACTAGCGGACTACAATGAGCAGTTCTTC.

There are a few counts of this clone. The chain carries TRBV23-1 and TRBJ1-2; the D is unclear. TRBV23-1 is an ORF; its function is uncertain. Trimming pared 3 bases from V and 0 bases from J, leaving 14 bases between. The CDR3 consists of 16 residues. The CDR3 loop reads CASSHSDPPPNYGYTF. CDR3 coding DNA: TGCGCCAGCAGTCATTCCGACCCACCGCCTAACTATGGCTACACCTTC.

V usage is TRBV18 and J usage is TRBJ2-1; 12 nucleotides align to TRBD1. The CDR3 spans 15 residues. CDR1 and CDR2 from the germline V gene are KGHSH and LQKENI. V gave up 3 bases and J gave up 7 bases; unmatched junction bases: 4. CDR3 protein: CASSPGTGGGNEQFF. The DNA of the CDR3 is TGTGCCAGCTCACCCGGGACAGGGGGCGGGAATGAGCAGTTCTTC. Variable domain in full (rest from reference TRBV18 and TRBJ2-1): NAGVMQNPRHLVRRRGQEARLRCSPMKGHSHVYWYRQLPEEGLKFMVYLQKENIIDESGMPKERFSAEFPKEGPSILRIQQVVRGDSAAYFCASSPGTGGGNEQFFGPGTRLTVL.

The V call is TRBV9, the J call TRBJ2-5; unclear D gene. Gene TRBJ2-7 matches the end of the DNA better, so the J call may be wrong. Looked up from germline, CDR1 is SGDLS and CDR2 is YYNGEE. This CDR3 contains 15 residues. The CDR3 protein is CASSVAGSYGDEQYF. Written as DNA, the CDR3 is TGTGCCAGCAGCGTAGCCGGCAGTTATGGGGACGAGCAGTACTTC.

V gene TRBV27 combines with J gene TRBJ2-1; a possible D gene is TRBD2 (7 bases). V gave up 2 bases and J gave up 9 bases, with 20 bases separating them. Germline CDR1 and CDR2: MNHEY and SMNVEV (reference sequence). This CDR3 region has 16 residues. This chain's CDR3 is CASSLLGGGQVVEQFF. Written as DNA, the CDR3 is TGTGCCAGCAGTTTACTAGGGGGGGGGCAGGTTGTTGAGCAGTTCTTC.

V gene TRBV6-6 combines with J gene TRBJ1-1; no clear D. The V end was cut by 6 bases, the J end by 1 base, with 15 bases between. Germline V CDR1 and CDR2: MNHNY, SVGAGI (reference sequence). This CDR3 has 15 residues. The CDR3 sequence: CASSRTLQENTEAFF. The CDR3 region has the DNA TGTGCCAGCAGCCGGACCTTACAAGAGAACACTGAAGCTTTCTTT.